Below, 17 T cell receptor beta chains from the same sample are listed, as sequenced in a study of Tregs in tolerant kidney transplant recipients. TCRdb's table, derived via immunoSEQ multiplex PCR, lists solely in-frame clones and lacks some. The data contain tens of thousands of clones, less than 95% of them singletons. Sequencing used Tregs from blood, obtained before the transplant. These receptors all stem from a human donor who received a combined kidney and bone marrow transplant.

V and J are TRBV5-6 and TRBJ2-2; a weak D match, TRBD2 (5 bases). Looked up from germline, CDR1 is SGHDT and CDR2 is YYEEEE. The V and J ends lost 0 bases and 5 bases respectively, with 11 bases between them. This CDR3 has 15 amino acids. CDR3 in amino acids: CASSLGGRGTGELFF. CDR3 nucleotide sequence: TGTGCCAGCAGCTTGGGAGGGAGAGGGACCGGGGAGCTGTTTTTT.

CDR3 coding DNA: TGTGCCAGTAGTCTTGGTGGACACTCCTACAATGAGCAGTTCTTC. Translation gives CASSLGGHSYNEQFF. V is TRBV19 and J is TRBJ2-1, with a tentative D call TRBD1 (5 bases). In germline, CDR1 is LNHDA, CDR2 SQIVND (reference sequence). Trimming stripped 5 bases from V and 0 bases from J, with 11 bases between. The CDR3 contains 15 residues.

The chain uses TRBV4-2 and TRBJ2-7; D gene uncertain. CDR1 and CDR2 (germline): LGHNA, YNFKEQ. Trimming took off 1 base at V and 7 bases at J, with 20 bases between the two ends. The CDR3 contains 16 residues. This chain's CDR3 is CASSQVDSGWGMEQYF. The CDR3 bases are TGTGCCAGCAGCCAAGTAGATTCAGGCTGGGGAATGGAGCAGTACTTC.

The rearrangement uses TRBV5-4 and TRBJ2-5; 9 bases align to TRBD1. Looked up from germline, CDR1 is SGHNT and CDR2 is YYREEE (reference sequence). The CDR3 totals 15 residues. Unmatched junction bases numbered 6, after V lost 0 bases and J lost 6 bases. CDR3 region: CASSLDRGRVKTQYF. CDR3 in DNA: TGTGCCAGCAGCTTGGACAGGGGGCGCGTGAAGACCCAGTACTTC.

Comments on this clone: Relative to the germline gene, one junction end is altered; a read error may explain this. DNA for the CDR3: TGCGCCAGCAGCTTAACGATAAATTCGGGCTCTAGAAACACCATATATTTT. This gives the protein CASSLTINSGSRNTIYF. The chain links TRBV5-1 to TRBJ1-3; D ambiguous. Germline assignment: CDR1 SGHRS and CDR2 YFSETQ. This CDR3 region has 17 residues.

The J gene is TRBJ1-2, the V gene TRBV4-1; tentative D call: TRBD1 (5 bases). The CDR3 runs to 15 residues. Germline V gene sequence: CDR1 MGHRA, CDR2 YSYEKL. V was cut by 1 base and J by 4 bases, with 13 bases left in between. The CDR3 coding sequence is TGCGCCAGCAGCCAAGGGCAACAGGACTCCTATGGCTACACCTTC. It yields the protein CASSQGQQDSYGYTF.

The rearrangement uses TRBV11-1 and TRBJ2-1; 10 bases map to TRBD1. Trimming took 5 bases from V and 5 from J; bases not matched to a gene: 6. The germline V gene encodes CDR1 SGHAT and CDR2 FQDESV (reference sequence). The CDR3 loop spans 15 amino acids. The CDR3 reads CASSLRQGADNEQFF. The CDR3 DNA follows: TGTGCCAGCAGCCTAAGACAGGGGGCGGACAATGAGCAGTTCTTC. The full variable domain, rest sourced from reference TRBV11-1 and TRBJ2-1, is EAEVAQSPRYKITEKSQAVAFWCDPISGHATLYWYRQILGQGPELLVQFQDESVVDDSQLPKDRFSAERLKGVDSTLKIQPAELGDSAMYLCASSLRQGADNEQFFGPGTRLTVL.

This clone has a single count. The rearrangement uses TRBV29-1 and TRBJ2-1; D is unresolved. The CDR3 is made up of 13 amino acids. V was trimmed by 4 bases and J by 5 bases, leaving 12 bases between them. Per the germline V gene, CDR1 is SQVTM and CDR2 is ANQGSEA. The CDR3 spells CSVVVLPDNEQFF. As DNA, the CDR3 is TGCAGCGTTGTAGTGCTTCCCGACAATGAGCAGTTCTTC.

The genes are TRBV9 and TRBJ1-2; no clear D. Trimming removed 0 bases from V and 7 bases from J, with 10 bases in between. The CDR3 is 13 residues long. Germline CDR1 SGDLS, CDR2 YYNGEE. The CDR3 reads CASSVGFGTGYTF. CDR3 bases: TGTGCCAGCAGCGTAGGGTTCGGCACTGGCTACACCTTC.

This chain links TRBV30 with TRBJ2-1, with D uncertain. The CDR3 runs to 17 residues. V was shortened by 1 base and J by 4 bases, with 20 bases between the two germline ends. Germline V gene sequence: CDR1 GTSNPN, CDR2 SVGIG (reference sequence). The CDR3 region has the DNA TGTGCCTGGAGTGGGGCCCATGAGGTCATCGCGTACAATGAGCAGTTCTTC. Its protein product is CAWSGAHEVIAYNEQFF.

This clone was observed a single time. J is TRBJ1-1 and V is TRBV6-1, with D possibly being TRBD1 (5 bases). V lost 4 bases, J lost 1 base, and 10 bases lay in between. The CDR3 runs to 14 residues. Germline V gene sequence: CDR1 MNHNS, CDR2 SASEGT. The CDR3 spells CASSVGLANTEAFF. For the CDR3, the DNA is TGTGCCAGCAGTGTGGGACTAGCGAACACTGAAGCTTTCTTT.

This CDR3 reads CATWEAGLGQPQHF. The CDR3 DNA follows: TGTGCCACCTGGGAGGCAGGGCTAGGGCAGCCCCAGCATTTT. The chain carries TRBV10-3 and TRBJ1-5, with a possible D match to TRBD1 (5 bases). The germline CDR1 and CDR2 sequences are ENHRY and SYGVKD. V was cut by 10 bases and J by 7 bases, with 20 bases left in between. The CDR3 totals 14 residues.

The chain has TRBV25-1 and TRBJ2-1; the match to TRBD2 covers 10 bases. The CDR3 is made up of 16 amino acids. Losses at the gene ends were 4 bases for V and 5 bases for J; bases not matched to a gene: 8. From germline, CDR1 is MGHDK and CDR2 SYGVNS. The DNA for the CDR3 is TGTGCCAGCAGTGCCGCTAGCGGGAGAGGGAACAATGAGCAGTTCTTC. This codes for CASSAASGRGNNEQFF.

CDR3 amino acids: CASSSGSYNEQFF. The CDR3 region has the DNA TGTGCCAGCAGCTCCGGATCCTACAATGAGCAGTTCTTC. The rearrangement uses TRBV7-3 and TRBJ2-1; unclear D gene. V was trimmed by 4 bases and J by 1 base, leaving 5 bases between them. The CDR3 consists of 13 residues. Germline CDR1 is SGHTA and CDR2 is FQGTGA.

This chain joins TRBV25-1 and TRBJ2-3; 10 bases align to TRBD2. V lost 5 bases, J lost 2 bases, and 10 bases stayed unmatched. The germline V gene has CDR1 MGHDK and CDR2 SYGVNS. The CDR3 is 17 residues long. For the CDR3, the DNA is TGTGCCAGCAGTTTAGCGGGAGGTAGTGGGAACACAGATACGCAGTATTTT. Residues: CASSLAGGSGNTDTQYF. Using reference TRBV25-1 and TRBJ2-3 for the parts outside the CDR3, the full variable domain is EADIYQTPRYLVIGTGKKITLECSQTMGHDKMYWYQQDPGMELHLIHYSYGVNSTEKGDLSSESTVSRIRTEHFPLTLESARPSHTSQYLCASSLAGGSGNTDTQYFGPGTRLTVL.

The chain has TRBV27 and TRBJ2-5; 10 nucleotides line up with TRBD2. The DNA end is a closer match to TRBJ2-7, so the J assignment may be wrong. The CDR3 consists of 16 residues. Germline V gene lookup returns CDR1 MNHEY and CDR2 SMNVEV (reference sequence). This chain's CDR3 is CASSALSSGSLDEQYF. CDR3 bases: TGTGCCAGCAGTGCTCTATCTAGCGGGAGCCTTGACGAGCAGTACTTC.

The chain joins TRBV30 to TRBJ2-2; 7 bases match TRBD2. CDR1 is GTSNPN and CDR2 is SVGIG in the germline V gene (reference sequence). This CDR3 spans 14 amino acids. The CDR3 spells CAYEVVAGTGELFF. The CDR3 nucleotides are TGTGCGTACGAGGTTGTAGCGGGCACCGGGGAGCTGTTTTTT.